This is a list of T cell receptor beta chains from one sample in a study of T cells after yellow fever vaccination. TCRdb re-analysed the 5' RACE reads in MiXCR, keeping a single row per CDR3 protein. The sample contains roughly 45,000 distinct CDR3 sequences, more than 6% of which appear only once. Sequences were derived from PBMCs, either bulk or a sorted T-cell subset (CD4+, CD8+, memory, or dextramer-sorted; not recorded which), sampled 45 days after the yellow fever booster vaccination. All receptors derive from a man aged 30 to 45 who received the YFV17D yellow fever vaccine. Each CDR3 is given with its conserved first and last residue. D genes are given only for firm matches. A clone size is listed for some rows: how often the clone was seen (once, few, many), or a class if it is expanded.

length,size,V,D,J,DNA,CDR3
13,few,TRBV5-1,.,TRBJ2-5,TGCGCCAGCAGCTTCCAGGGTCAAGAGACCCAGTACTTC,CASSFQGQETQYF
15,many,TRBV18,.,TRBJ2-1,TGTGCCAGCTCACCGCAGGGGGGCTCCTACAATGAGCAGTTCTTC,CASSPQGGSYNEQFF
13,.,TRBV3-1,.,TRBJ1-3,TGTGCCAGCAGCCCCCTCTCTGGAAACACCATATATTTT,CASSPLSGNTIYF
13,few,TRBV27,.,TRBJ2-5,TGTGCCAGCAGTCTAACGGGATGGGAGACCCAGTACTTC,CASSLTGWETQYF
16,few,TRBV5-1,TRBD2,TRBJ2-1,TGCGCCAGCAGCCTGGGACTACCGAGCTCCTACAATGAGCAGTTCTTC,CASSLGLPSSYNEQFF
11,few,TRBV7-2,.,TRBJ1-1,TGTGCCAGCAGTCCCGGGTGGGAAGCTTTCTTT,CASSPGWEAFF
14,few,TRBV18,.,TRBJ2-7,TGTGCCAGCTCACCACGCACCGAAGGGCTTGAGCAGTACTTC,CASSPRTEGLEQYF
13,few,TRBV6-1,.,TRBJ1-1,TGTGCCAGCAGGGATTCAGCGCGCACTGAAGCTTTCTTT,CASRDSARTEAFF
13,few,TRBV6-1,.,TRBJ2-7,TGTGCCAGCAGTGAAACCCCAGGGTACGAGCAGTACTTC,CASSETPGYEQYF
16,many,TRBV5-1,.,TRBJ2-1,TGCGCCAGCAGCTTTGTGGGAATCGGCTCCTACAATGAGCAGTTCTTC,CASSFVGIGSYNEQFF
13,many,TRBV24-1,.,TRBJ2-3,TGTGCCACCAGTGATTCCTGGCAGGATACGCAGTATTTT,CATSDSWQDTQYF
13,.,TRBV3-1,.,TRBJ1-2,TGTGCCAGCAGCCAATTAGGGGACTATGGCTACACCTTC,CASSQLGDYGYTF
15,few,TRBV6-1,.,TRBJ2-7,TGTGCCAGCAGTGAAGCGTGGAACAGACCCTACGAGCAGTACTTC,CASSEAWNRPYEQYF
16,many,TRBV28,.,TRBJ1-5,TGTGCCAGCAGCCGACTCTCTCGGCTATCGAATCAGCCCCAGCATTTT,CASSRLSRLSNQPQHF
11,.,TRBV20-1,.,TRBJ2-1,TGCAGTGCTACCCGGAGGAATGAGCAGTTCTTC,CSATRRNEQFF
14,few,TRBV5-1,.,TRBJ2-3,TGCGCCAGCAGCTTGGCCCCGGGCACAGATACGCAGTATTTT,CASSLAPGTDTQYF
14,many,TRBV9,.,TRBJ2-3,TGTGCCAGCAGCGTTTCGTCAATAGCAGATACGCAGTATTTT,CASSVSSIADTQYF
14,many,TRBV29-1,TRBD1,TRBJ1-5,TGCAGCGTTGCGACAGGGGCGAACAATCAGCCCCAGCATTTT,CSVATGANNQPQHF
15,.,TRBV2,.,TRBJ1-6,TGTGCCAGCAGTGTTAGCAGAGACTATAATTCACCCCTCCACTTT,CASSVSRDYNSPLHF
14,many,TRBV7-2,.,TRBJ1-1,TGTGCCAGCAGCTTAAACAGACAGAACACTGAAGCTTTCTTT,CASSLNRQNTEAFF
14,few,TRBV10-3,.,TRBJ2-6,TGTGCCACACCGGCACTTTCTGGGGCCAACGTCCTGACTTTC,CATPALSGANVLTF
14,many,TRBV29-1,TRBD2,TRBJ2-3,TGCAGCGTGGGACTAGCCCCGGCGGCAGATACGCAGTATTTT,CSVGLAPAADTQYF
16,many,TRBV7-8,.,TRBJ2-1,TGTGCCAGCAGTCGCACTGACAGGCAATCCTACAATGAGCAGTTCTTC,CASSRTDRQSYNEQFF
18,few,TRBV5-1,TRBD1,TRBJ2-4,TGCGCCAGCAGCCACGGACAGGGAGGAGTGCTAGCCAAAAACATTCAGTACTTC,CASSHGQGGVLAKNIQYF
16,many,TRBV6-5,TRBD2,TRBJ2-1,TGTGCCAGCACCGAAAACGGACTAGGGTCCTACAATGAGCAGTTCTTC,CASTENGLGSYNEQFF
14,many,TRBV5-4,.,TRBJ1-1,TGTGCCAGCAGTCCGGAGTCCCGTGGTACTGAAGCTTTCTTT,CASSPESRGTEAFF
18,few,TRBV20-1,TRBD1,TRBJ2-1,TGCAGTGCCGAGGGGGAAACTCTTAGGGACAGGGGGCGGTATGAGCAGTTCTTC,CSAEGETLRDRGRYEQFF
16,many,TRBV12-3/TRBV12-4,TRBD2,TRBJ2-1,TGTGCCAGCAGTCTTTTTGGGACTAGGCTCCACAATGAGCAGTTCTTC,CASSLFGTRLHNEQFF
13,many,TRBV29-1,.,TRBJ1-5,TGCAGCGTTGGACAGGCAGGGAATCAGCCCCAGCATTTT,CSVGQAGNQPQHF
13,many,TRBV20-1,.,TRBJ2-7,TGCAGTGCCCCGCGTGACGGAGTATCCGAGCAGTACTTC,CSAPRDGVSEQYF
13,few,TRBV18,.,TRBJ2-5,TGTGCCAGCTCACCCCTAGAGATTGCGACCCAGTACTTC,CASSPLEIATQYF
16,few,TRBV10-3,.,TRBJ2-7,TGTGCCATCAGTGAGGTCGTCGGGAGCGCCACTTACGAGCAGTACTTC,CAISEVVGSATYEQYF
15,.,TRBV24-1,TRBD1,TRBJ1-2,TGTGCCACCAGTGAGGGACAGGGAGTCAACTATGGCTACACCTTC,CATSEGQGVNYGYTF
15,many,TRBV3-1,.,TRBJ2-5,TGTGCCAGCAGCCAAGGGGGAAGGGGCCAAGAGACCCAGTACTTC,CASSQGGRGQETQYF
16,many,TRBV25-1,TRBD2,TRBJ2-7,TGTGCCAGCAGTGAAGCCGGGCAGGGACTAGCCTACGAGCAGTACTTC,CASSEAGQGLAYEQYF
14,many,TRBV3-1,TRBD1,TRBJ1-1,TGTGCCAGCAGCCTGCGGGACAGGGACACTGAAGCTTTCTTT,CASSLRDRDTEAFF
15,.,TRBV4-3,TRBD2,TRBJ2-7,TGCGCCAGCAGCCTAGCGGGAGGGAAATCCTACGAGCAGTACTTC,CASSLAGGKSYEQYF
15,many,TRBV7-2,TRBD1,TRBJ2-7,TGTGCCAGCAGCTTAACCGGGACAGGCCTTCACGAGCAGTACTTC,CASSLTGTGLHEQYF
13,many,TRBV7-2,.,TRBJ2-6,TGTGCCAGCAGGAGGGCTGGGGCCAACGTCCTGACTTTC,CASRRAGANVLTF
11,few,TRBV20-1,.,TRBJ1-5,TGCAGTGCTAGGCGGGACCCAGCCCAGCATTTT,CSARRDPAQHF
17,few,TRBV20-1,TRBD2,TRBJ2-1,TGCAGTGCTAGAACCGGGACTAGCGGGAGAGTGAACAATGAGCAGTTCTTC,CSARTGTSGRVNNEQFF
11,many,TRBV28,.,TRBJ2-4,TGTGCCAGCAGTACCGAGGACATTCAGTACTTC,CASSTEDIQYF
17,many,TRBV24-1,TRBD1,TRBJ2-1,TGTGCCACCAGTGATTCAACTCAGGGGGCGAGGTACAATGAGCAGTTCTTC,CATSDSTQGARYNEQFF
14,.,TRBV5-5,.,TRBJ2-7,TGTGCCAGCAGCTTCGCGGGAACAGCTTACGAGCAGTACTTC,CASSFAGTAYEQYF
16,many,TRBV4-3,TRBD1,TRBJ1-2,TGCGCCAGCAGCCAAGGTGTTGGACAGGGTAACTATGGCTACACCTTC,CASSQGVGQGNYGYTF
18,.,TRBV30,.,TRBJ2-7,TGTGCCTGGAGTATTCGCTACGGTAGGATGGGTAGTAGGTACGAGCAGTACTTC,CAWSIRYGRMGSRYEQYF
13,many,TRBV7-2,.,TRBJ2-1,TGTGCCAGCAGCTTAAGGCTGGACAATGAGCAGTTCTTC,CASSLRLDNEQFF
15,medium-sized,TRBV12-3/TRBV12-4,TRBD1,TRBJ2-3,TGTGCCAGCAGTTTAGGACAGGGACACACAGATACGCAGTATTTT,CASSLGQGHTDTQYF
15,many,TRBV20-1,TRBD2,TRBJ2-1,TGCAGTGCAGACCCGGGACTAGCGGGAAATTCGGTGCCGTTCTTC,CSADPGLAGNSVPFF
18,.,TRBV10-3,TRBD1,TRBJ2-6,TGTGCCATCAGTGAGGGACAGGGAGAAAGGACTGGGGCCAACGTCCTGACTTTC,CAISEGQGERTGANVLTF
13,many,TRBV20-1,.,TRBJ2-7,TGCAGTGCGGGAGACTTGGAGCGCTACGAGCAGTACTTC,CSAGDLERYEQYF
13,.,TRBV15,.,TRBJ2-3,TGTGCCACCAGTGGCGTATCGTGGGATACGCAGTATTTT,CATSGVSWDTQYF
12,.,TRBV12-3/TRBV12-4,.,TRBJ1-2,TGTGCCAGCAGTGACAAGCTTAGAGGCTACACCTTC,CASSDKLRGYTF
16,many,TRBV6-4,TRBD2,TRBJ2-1,TGTGCCAGCAGTGTCGGAAAGCGGGGTCCCTACAATGAGCAGTTCTTC,CASSVGKRGPYNEQFF
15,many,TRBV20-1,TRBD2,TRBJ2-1,TGCAGTGCTAGACCCGTAGCGGGGATCTACAATGAGCAGTTCTTC,CSARPVAGIYNEQFF